What follows are 9 T cell receptor beta chains derived from one specimen sequenced in a study of shared clonotypes between healthy human individuals. Using immunoSEQ multiplex PCR, the repertoire was profiled, and TCRdb retains in-frame clones only, with some absent. The sample records 2.5 million or so clones, roughly nine tenths being singletons. The specimen sequenced was naive CD4+ T cells sorted from blood. The subset: CD45RA+ positively selected. The receptor set was obtained from a man between 18 and 35 years old in good health.

This chain uses TRBV7-6 with TRBJ2-2; TRBD2 agrees at 10 bases. The length of the CDR3 is 16 residues. The germline gives CDR1 SGHVS, CDR2 FNYEAQ. Trimming removed 5 bases from V and 2 bases from J; junction bases left unmatched: 5. The CDR3: CASSQGTSANTGELFF. The DNA of the CDR3 is TGTGCCAGCAGCCAGGGGACTAGCGCAAACACCGGGGAGCTGTTTTTT.

This clone was recorded only once. The rearrangement uses TRBV9 and TRBJ2-1; the D gene is possibly TRBD1 (7 bases). The CDR3 runs to 17 residues. From germline, CDR1 is SGDLS and CDR2 YYNGEE. V was clipped by 0 bases and J by 0 bases, with 13 bases between them. The DNA for the CDR3 is TGTGCCAGCAGCGTAGCTTCAGGGGGGAGCTCCTACAATGAGCAGTTCTTC. Translating gives CASSVASGGSSYNEQFF.

The rearrangement links TRBV6-6 to TRBJ2-2, with 7 bases aligning to TRBD1. The CDR3 is 16 amino acids. After removal of 2 bases from V and 0 bases from J, the junction contained 3 bases not matched to a gene. Germline CDR1 reads MNHNY; CDR2 reads SVGAGI (reference sequence). This CDR3 reads CASSYPGQANTGELFF. DNA for the CDR3: TGTGCCAGCAGTTACCCTGGACAGGCGAACACCGGGGAGCTGTTTTTT.

The chain uses TRBV7-2 and TRBJ2-7, with D possibly matching TRBD2 (6 bases). Trimming pared 4 bases from V and 2 bases from J, leaving 15 bases between. The germline CDR1 and CDR2 sequences are SGHTA and FQGNSA. The CDR3 is made up of 15 amino acids. CDR3 residues: CASSSNGTRAYEQYF. CDR3 DNA: TGTGCCAGCAGCTCAAACGGGACTCGGGCCTACGAGCAGTACTTC. Full variable domain (missing parts from reference TRBV7-2 and TRBJ2-7): GAGVSQSPSNKVTEKGKDVELRCDPISGHTALYWYRQSLGQGLEFLIYFQGNSAPDKSGLPSDRFSAERTGGSVSTLTIQRTQQEDSAVYLCASSSNGTRAYEQYFGPGTRLTVT.

The chain is built from TRBV6-5 and TRBJ2-5; D is undetermined. V lost 2 bases and J lost 5, with 6 bases in between. Germline-derived CDR1 and CDR2 are MNHEY and SVGAGI. The CDR3 loop spans 12 amino acids. The CDR3 region has the DNA TGTGCCAGCAGTTACAACGGGGAGACCCAGTACTTC. Translating gives CASSYNGETQYF.

This chain links TRBV6-5 with TRBJ2-5; the D is unclear. Trimming pared 7 bases from V and 4 bases from J, leaving 7 bases between. Per germline, CDR1 MNHEY and CDR2 SVGAGI. CDR3 length equals 11 residues. The CDR3 protein is CASTMGETQYF. As DNA, the CDR3 is TGTGCCAGCACAATGGGAGAGACCCAGTACTTC.

The V call is TRBV10-3, the J call TRBJ1-4; weak D call: TRBD1 (5 bases). Germline CDR1 ENHRY, CDR2 SYGVKD. This CDR3 spans 12 amino acids. The V gene lost 8 bases and the J gene lost 8 bases, with 12 bases spanning the gap. CDR3 loop: CAIRGRDEKLFF. CDR3 in DNA: TGTGCCATCCGGGGACGGGACGAAAAACTGTTTTTT.

CDR3 in DNA: TGTGCCAGCAGCTTACGGGGGCCCGCCTACGAGCAGTACTTC. This gives the protein CASSLRGPAYEQYF. The chain couples TRBV11-2 to TRBJ2-7; D may correspond to TRBD1 or TRBD2 (6 bases each). This CDR3 has 14 amino acids. Germline V gives CDR1 SGHAT, CDR2 FQNNGV. V lost 2 bases, J lost 2 bases, and 10 bases lay in between.

This clone has a single count. J is TRBJ2-7 and V is TRBV28; unclear D gene. The germline CDR1 and CDR2 sequences are MDHEN and SYDVKM. The CDR3 sequence is 14 residues long. V gave up 5 bases and J gave up 3 bases, with 14 bases separating them. CDR3 sequence: CASSQPQRNYEQYF. CDR3 coding DNA: TGTGCCAGCAGTCAGCCCCAACGAAACTACGAGCAGTACTTC.